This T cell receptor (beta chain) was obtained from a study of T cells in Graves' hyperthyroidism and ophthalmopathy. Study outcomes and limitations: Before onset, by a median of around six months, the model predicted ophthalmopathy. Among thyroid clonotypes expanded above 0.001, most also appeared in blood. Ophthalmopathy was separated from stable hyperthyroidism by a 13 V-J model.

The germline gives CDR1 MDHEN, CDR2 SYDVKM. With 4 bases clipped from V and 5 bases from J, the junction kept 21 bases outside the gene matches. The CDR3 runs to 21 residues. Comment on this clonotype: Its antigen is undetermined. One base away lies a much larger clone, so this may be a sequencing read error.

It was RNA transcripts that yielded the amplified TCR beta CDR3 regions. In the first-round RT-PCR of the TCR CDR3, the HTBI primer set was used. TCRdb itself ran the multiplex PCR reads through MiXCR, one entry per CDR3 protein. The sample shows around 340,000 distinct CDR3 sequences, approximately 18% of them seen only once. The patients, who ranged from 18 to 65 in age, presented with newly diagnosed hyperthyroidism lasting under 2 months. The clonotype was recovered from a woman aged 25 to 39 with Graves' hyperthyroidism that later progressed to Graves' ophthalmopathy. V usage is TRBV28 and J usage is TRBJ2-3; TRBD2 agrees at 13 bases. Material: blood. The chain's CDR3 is CASSSPTSGGAYNLRIDTQYF. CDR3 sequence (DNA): TGTGCCAGCAGTTCCCCTACTAGCGGGGGGGCCTACAACTTGAGGATAGATACGCAGTATTTT.